This section outlines one T cell receptor beta chain sequence together with its context. Its antigen is not known. Researchers partitioned CD4+ cells into CD45RA+ naive and CD45RA-negative memory subsets. After removal of 1 base from V and 5 bases from J, the junction contained 5 bases not matched to a gene. The CDR3 runs to 15 residues. The V gene's germline CDR1 is LGHNA and CDR2 YNFKEQ. Replicate PCRs run on sorted subsets employed roughly 190 ng DNA, approximately 30,000 T cell genomes. Data came from immunoSEQ multiplex PCR; TCRdb stores just in-frame clones and leaves some out. The sample carries some 660,000 clones, less than 80% recorded once. The data were taken from a study of shared clonotypes between healthy human individuals. Overall study findings and caveats: It was only blood that was sampled, and tissue repertoires likely differ. The authors expected sequencing depth to affect clonotype sharing among donors.

The sample consisted of memory CD4+ T cells sorted from blood. The subset was: CD45RA-negative fraction. This sequence originates from a woman in her 30s in good health. V is TRBV4-2 and J is TRBJ2-1, with 7 positions matching TRBD2. Written as DNA, the CDR3 is TGTGCCAGCAGCCAAGCCCCTAGCGGTGACAATGAGCAGTTCTTC. It encodes CASSQAPSGDNEQFF.